This TCR beta chain was sequenced for a study of T cells in Graves' hyperthyroidism and ophthalmopathy. From germline, CDR1 is LNHDA and CDR2 SQIVND (reference sequence). Trimming removed 7 bases from V and 5 bases from J, with 20 bases in between. CDR3 length equals 15 residues. Amplification targeted TCR beta CDR3 regions from RNA transcripts. Using the HTBI primer set, a first-round RT-PCR was run on the TCR CDR3. TCRdb analysed the multiplex PCR reads with MiXCR anew, one entry per CDR3 protein. Seen here are about 460,000 distinct CDR3 sequences, roughly 22% observed once, and the top ten hold under 55%.

This chain joins TRBV19 and TRBJ1-2; D is uncertain. The source of this sequence is a woman aged 65 to 85 with Graves' ophthalmopathy. Sequencing was carried out using blood. The CDR3 region is CASTGGTGKSYGYTF. The CDR3 coding sequence is TGTGCCAGTACCGGAGGAACGGGAAAATCTTATGGCTACACCTTC.